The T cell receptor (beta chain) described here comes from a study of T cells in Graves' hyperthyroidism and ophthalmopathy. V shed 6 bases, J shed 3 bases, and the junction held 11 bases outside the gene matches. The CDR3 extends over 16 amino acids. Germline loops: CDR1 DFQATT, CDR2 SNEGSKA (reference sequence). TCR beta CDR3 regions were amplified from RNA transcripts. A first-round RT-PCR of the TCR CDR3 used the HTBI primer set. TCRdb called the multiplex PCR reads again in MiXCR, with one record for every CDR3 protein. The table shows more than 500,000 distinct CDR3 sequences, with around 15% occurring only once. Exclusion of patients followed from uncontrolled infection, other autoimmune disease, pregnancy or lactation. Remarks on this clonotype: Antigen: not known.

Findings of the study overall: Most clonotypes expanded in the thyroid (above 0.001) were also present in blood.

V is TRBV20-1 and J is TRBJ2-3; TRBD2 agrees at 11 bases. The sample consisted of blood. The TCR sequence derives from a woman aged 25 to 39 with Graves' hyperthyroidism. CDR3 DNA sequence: TGCAGTGCCGATCGGAGAACTAGCGGGAGAACAGATACGCAGTATTTT. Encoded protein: CSADRRTSGRTDTQYF.